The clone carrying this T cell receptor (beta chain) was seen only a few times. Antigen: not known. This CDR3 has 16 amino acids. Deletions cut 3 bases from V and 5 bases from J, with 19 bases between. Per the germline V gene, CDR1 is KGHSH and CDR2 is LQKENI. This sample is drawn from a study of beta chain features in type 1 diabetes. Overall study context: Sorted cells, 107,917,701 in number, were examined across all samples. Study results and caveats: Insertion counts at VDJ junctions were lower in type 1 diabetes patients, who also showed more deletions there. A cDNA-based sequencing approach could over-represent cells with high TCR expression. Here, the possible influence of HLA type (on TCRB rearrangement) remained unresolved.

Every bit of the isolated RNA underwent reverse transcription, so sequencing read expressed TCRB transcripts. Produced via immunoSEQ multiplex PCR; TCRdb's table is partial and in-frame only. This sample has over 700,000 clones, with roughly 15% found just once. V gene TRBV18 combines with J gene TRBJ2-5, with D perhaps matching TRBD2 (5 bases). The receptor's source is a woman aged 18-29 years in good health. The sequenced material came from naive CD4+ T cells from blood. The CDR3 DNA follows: TGTGCCAGCTCACCTTCGGACTTCCCGTCCCAGGAGACCCAGTACTTC. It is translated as CASSPSDFPSQETQYF.